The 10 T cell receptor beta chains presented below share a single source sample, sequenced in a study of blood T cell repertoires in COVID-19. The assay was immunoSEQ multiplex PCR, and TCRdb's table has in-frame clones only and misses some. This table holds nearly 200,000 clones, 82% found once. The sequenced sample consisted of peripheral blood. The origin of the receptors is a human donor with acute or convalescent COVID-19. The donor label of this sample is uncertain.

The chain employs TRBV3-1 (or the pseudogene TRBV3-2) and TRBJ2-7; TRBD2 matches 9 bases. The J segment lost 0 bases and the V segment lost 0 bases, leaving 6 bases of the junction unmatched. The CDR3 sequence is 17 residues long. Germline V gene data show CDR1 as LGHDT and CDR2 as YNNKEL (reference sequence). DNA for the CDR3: TGTGCCAGCAGCCAAGATGTAGGCGGGAGGGCCTCCTACGAGCAGTACTTC. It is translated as CASSQDVGGRASYEQYF.

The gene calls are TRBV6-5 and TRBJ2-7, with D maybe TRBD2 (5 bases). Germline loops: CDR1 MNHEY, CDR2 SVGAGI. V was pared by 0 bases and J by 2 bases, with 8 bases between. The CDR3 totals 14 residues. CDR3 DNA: TGTGCCAGCAGTTACTCGAGAGGGACCTACGAGCAGTACTTC. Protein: CASSYSRGTYEQYF.

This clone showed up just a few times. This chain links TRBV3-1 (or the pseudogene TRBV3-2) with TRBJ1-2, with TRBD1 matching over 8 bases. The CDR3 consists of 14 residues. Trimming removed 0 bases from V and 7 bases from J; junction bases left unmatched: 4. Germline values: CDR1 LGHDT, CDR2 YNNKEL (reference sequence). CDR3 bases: TGTGCCAGCAGCCAAGACGACAGGGGCTCTGGCTACACCTTC. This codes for CASSQDDRGSGYTF.

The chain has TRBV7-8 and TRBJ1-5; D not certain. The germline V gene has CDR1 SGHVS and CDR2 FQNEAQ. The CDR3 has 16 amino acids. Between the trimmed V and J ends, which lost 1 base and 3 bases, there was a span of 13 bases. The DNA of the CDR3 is TGTGCCAGCAGCTTAGTGGGAAGCGGATACAATCAGCCCCAGCATTTT. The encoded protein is CASSLVGSGYNQPQHF.

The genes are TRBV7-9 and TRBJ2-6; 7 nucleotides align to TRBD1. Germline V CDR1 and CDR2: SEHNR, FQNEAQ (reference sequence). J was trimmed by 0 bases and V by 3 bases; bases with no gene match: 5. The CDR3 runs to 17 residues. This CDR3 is CASSLTGPFSGANVLTF. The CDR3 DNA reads TGTGCCAGCAGCTTGACAGGGCCCTTCTCTGGGGCCAACGTCCTGACTTTC.

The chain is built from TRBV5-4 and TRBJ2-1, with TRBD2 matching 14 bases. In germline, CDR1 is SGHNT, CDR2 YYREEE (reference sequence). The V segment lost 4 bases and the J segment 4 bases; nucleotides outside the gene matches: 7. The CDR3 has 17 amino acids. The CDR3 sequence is CASSPTSGRARYNEQFF. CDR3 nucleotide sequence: TGTGCCAGCAGCCCGACTAGCGGGAGGGCCAGGTACAATGAGCAGTTCTTC.

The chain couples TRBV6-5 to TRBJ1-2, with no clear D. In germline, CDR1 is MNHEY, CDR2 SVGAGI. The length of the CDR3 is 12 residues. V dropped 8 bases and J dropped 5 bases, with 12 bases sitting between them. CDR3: CASFAAPYGYTF. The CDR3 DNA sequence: TGTGCCAGCTTCGCAGCGCCATATGGCTACACCTTC.

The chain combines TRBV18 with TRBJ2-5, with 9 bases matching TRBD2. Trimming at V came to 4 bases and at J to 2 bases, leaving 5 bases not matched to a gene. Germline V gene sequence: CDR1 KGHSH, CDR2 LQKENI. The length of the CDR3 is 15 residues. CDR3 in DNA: TGTGCCAGCTCACTGACTAGCGGACAACAAGAGACCCAGTACTTC. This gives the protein CASSLTSGQQETQYF. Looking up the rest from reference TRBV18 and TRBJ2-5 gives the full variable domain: NAGVMQNPRHLVRRRGQEARLRCSPMKGHSHVYWYRQLPEEGLKFMVYLQKENIIDESGMPKERFSAEFPKEGPSILRIQQVVRGDSAAYFCASSLTSGQQETQYFGPGTRLLVL.

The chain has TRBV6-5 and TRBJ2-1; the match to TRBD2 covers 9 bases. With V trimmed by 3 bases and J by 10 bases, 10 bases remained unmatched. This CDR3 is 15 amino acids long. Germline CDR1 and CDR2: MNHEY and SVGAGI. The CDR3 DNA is TGTGCCAGCAGTTATAGAGCTAGCGGGGCTGGGGAGCAGTTCTTC. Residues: CASSYRASGAGEQFF.

CDR3: CASSYSQQGRAETQYF. CDR3 nucleotide sequence: TGTGCCAGCAGTTACTCGCAGCAGGGGCGCGCAGAGACCCAGTACTTC. This chain links TRBV6-5 with TRBJ2-5; D might be TRBD1 (6 bases). V was clipped by 0 bases and J by 4 bases, with 15 bases between them. Germline V gene lookup returns CDR1 MNHEY and CDR2 SVGAGI. The length of the CDR3 is 16 residues.